This TCR beta chain was recorded in a study of CD8+ T cells in alopecia areata. Treatment of the sample: oral pan-JAK inhibitor, 5-10 mg twice daily. Once RNA had been extracted, it was reverse transcribed into cDNA to act as the sequencing template. Sequencing was performed with immunoSEQ multiplex PCR; in TCRdb, only in-frame clones are kept and a portion is missing. The top ten hold under 35% of the sample, which has 110,000 or so clones, 58% seen once. This TCR came from a human donor with alopecia areata. The sample was CD8+ T cells sorted from blood, taken at week 4, from a patient treated with tofacitinib.

The CDR3 sequence: CASSPSPAGHNEQFF. The CDR3 region has the DNA TGTGCCAGCAGTCCCAGTCCGGCAGGACACAATGAGCAGTTCTTC. V and J are TRBV9 and TRBJ2-1; D is unclear. V lost 5 bases, J lost 5 bases, and 17 bases lay in between. CDR1 and CDR2 from the germline V gene are SGDLS and YYNGEE. This CDR3 has 15 residues.